The clone carrying this T cell receptor (beta chain) came up a few times. As yet, its antigen is unknown. The CDR3 sequence is 16 residues long. The germline V and J ends were trimmed by 2 bases and 2 bases, with 15 bases remaining between them. The data originate from a study of CD8 T cells in ankylosing spondylitis. Each TCR beta library was made by quantitative 5'-RACE that incorporated molecular barcodes. TCRdb independently ran MiXCR on the 5' RACE reads; one entry per CDR3 protein. The table has roughly 700,000 distinct CDR3 sequences, under 20% seen once. Study findings and constraints: For ankylosing spondylitis blood, a TCR beta motif of 7 or 8 highly homologous variants appeared characteristic. Earlier studies detected some motif variants in reactive arthritis synovial fluid and blood. The authors reported significant enrichment of disease-linked clones in matched ankylosing spondylitis synovial fluid.

The sequencing input was blood, either unsorted or a sorted T cell fraction (not recorded which). This receptor was identified in a male donor with ankylosing spondylitis. The chain links TRBV12-3 or TRBV12-4 to TRBJ1-2; D is possibly TRBD1 (5 bases). The CDR3 loop is CASSLKVSAGNYGYTF. The DNA for the CDR3 is TGTGCCAGCAGTTTAAAGGTGTCGGCAGGGAACTATGGCTACACCTTC.